What follows describes a single TCR beta chain. The sample originates from a study of blood T cell repertoires in COVID-19. TCRdb's copy holds only in-frame clones and misses some; the assay was immunoSEQ multiplex PCR. In the table there are about 200,000 clones, 86% of which are singletons. The ends lost 10 bases at V and 7 bases at J; junction bases unmatched: 4. The germline V gene has CDR1 PRHDT and CDR2 FYEKMQ (reference sequence). This CDR3 is 13 amino acids long. This TCR was sampled from a woman aged 65 to 85 with acute or convalescent COVID-19. The rearrangement joins TRBV13 to TRBJ2-1, with 13 nucleotides matching TRBD2. Sequenced material: peripheral blood. DNA of the CDR3: TGTGCCACCTTACTAGCGGGAGGGAATGAGCAGTTCTTC. Translated: CATLLAGGNEQFF.